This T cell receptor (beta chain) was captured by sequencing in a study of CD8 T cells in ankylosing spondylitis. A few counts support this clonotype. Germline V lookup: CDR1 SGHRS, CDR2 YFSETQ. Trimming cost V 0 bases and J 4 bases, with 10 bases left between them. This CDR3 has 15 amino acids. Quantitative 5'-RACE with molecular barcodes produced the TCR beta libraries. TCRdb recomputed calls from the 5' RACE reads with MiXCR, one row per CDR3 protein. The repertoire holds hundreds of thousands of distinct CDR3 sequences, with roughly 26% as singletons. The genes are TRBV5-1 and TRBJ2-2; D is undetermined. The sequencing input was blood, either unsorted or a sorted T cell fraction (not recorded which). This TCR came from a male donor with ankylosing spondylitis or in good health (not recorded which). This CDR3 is CASSLDVVGTGELFF. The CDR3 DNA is TGCGCCAGCAGCTTGGATGTAGTTGGCACCGGGGAGCTGTTTTTT.